Below, 15 T cell receptor beta chains from the same sample are listed, as sequenced in a study of monozygotic twins with inflammatory bowel disease. For each CDR3 protein, TCRdb gives one entry from its re-call of the 5' RACE reads, without DNA. The sample data list roughly 200,000 distinct CDR3 sequences. Material for sequencing was blood. The receptors were gathered from a human donor with ulcerative colitis or Crohn's disease, or a healthy co-twin of an affected twin (not recorded which).

The chain is built from TRBV5-6 and TRBJ2-1; there is no DNA to check the TCRdb D call of TRBD2. The CDR3 is 19 amino acids. Germline V gives CDR1 SGHDT, CDR2 YYEEEE. The CDR3 sequence: CASSRDRGSGLAGVDEQFF.

The chain is built from TRBV20-1 and TRBJ1-6; checking the TCRdb D call of TRBD1 is not possible without DNA. Germline CDR1 reads DFQATT; CDR2 reads SNEGSKA (reference sequence). The CDR3 runs 15 residues. CDR3: CSARPPDRAHSPLHF.

The V gene is TRBV6-6, the J gene TRBJ1-1. This CDR3 spans 14 amino acids. Germline CDR1 and CDR2: MNHNY and SVGAGI (reference sequence). The CDR3 here is CASSYPDRNAEAFF.

V usage is TRBV27 and J usage is TRBJ2-3; TCRdb calls TRBD1, which cannot be checked without DNA. CDR3 length: 17 residues. The V gene's germline CDR1 is MNHEY and CDR2 SMNVEV (reference sequence). The CDR3 protein is CASSSPSGTGNTDTQYF.

The chain joins TRBV20-1 to TRBJ2-1; TCRdb gives TRBD1 as the D gene, but with no DNA this cannot be confirmed. Per the germline V gene, CDR1 is DFQATT and CDR2 is SNEGSKA (reference sequence). The CDR3 sequence is 14 residues long. CDR3 loop: CSARRRDGMNEQFF.

The chain couples TRBV9 to TRBJ1-1; TCRdb proposes TRBD1, but this gene call is untestable without DNA. Per germline, CDR1 SGDLS and CDR2 YYNGEE. The CDR3 covers 16 residues. The CDR3 reads CASSASIGTVTIEAFF.

The chain combines TRBV9 with TRBJ1-1; the TCRdb D gene call, TRBD1, has no DNA to confirm it. Germline-derived CDR1 and CDR2 are SGDLS and YYNGEE. The CDR3 sequence is 13 residues long. The CDR3 reads CASSVRPPAEAFF.

This chain connects TRBV7-7 to TRBJ2-2; with no DNA, the TCRdb D assignment of TRBD1 cannot be verified. CDR1 and CDR2 from the germline V gene are SSHAT and FNYEAQ (reference sequence). This CDR3 has 15 residues. CDR3 residues: CASSPWDSLRGELFF.

V and J are TRBV28 and TRBJ2-1; lacking DNA, the TRBD2 call made by TCRdb goes unchecked. The CDR3 is 19 amino acids. In germline, CDR1 is MDHEN, CDR2 SYDVKM. The CDR3 loop reads CASSLTSGRSPSSYNEQFF.

This chain uses TRBV10-3 with TRBJ2-5. The CDR3 is 15 residues long. CDR1 ENHRY and CDR2 SYGVKD come from the germline V gene. The chain's CDR3 is CAISASLDGRETQYF.

This chain links TRBV6-5 with TRBJ1-5. Germline CDR1 is MNHEY and CDR2 is SVGAGI. The length of the CDR3 is 15 residues. The CDR3 loop reads CASRDSGRENQPQHF.

CDR3 residues: CATSRAGVGNTEAFF. The V gene is TRBV15, the J gene TRBJ1-1; TCRdb lists TRBD1, though no DNA is available to test this call. The CDR3 totals 15 residues. From germline, CDR1 is LNHNV and CDR2 YYDKDF (reference sequence).

The chain links TRBV28 to TRBJ2-7; without DNA, the TCRdb call of TRBD2 cannot be checked. Germline V gives CDR1 MDHEN, CDR2 SYDVKM. The CDR3 length is 15 residues. CDR3 protein: CASRPTSALSYEQYF.

The V and J genes are TRBV3-1 and TRBJ2-7; with no DNA, the TCRdb D assignment of TRBD2 cannot be verified. The germline gives CDR1 LGHDT, CDR2 YNNKEL (reference sequence). The CDR3 spans 20 residues. CDR3 in amino acids: CASSHLELAGTIQHAYEQYF.

The CDR3 spells CASPVKTVHQPQHF. The rearrangement joins TRBV6-2 or TRBV6-3 to TRBJ1-5; TCRdb's assignment of TRBD1 cannot be checked, as there is no DNA. CDR3 length: 14 residues. Germline V lookup: CDR1 MNHEY, CDR2 SVGEGT.